This T cell receptor beta chain was recorded in a study of T cell responses to AZD1222 COVID-19 vaccine. Produced via immunoSEQ multiplex PCR; TCRdb's table is partial and in-frame only. This sample yields 77,000 or so clones, of which approximately 90% are seen a single time; about 29% belongs to the top ten. The CDR3 sequence is 14 residues long. The germline CDR1 and CDR2 sequences are LGHDT and YNNKEL (reference sequence). The V gene end was trimmed by 4 bases and the J gene end by 9 bases; junction bases not matched to a gene: 9. In the case of this clone: As yet, its antigen is unknown.

Whole-study results and caveats: Vaccine-related CD4 TCRs covered spike, predominating at 160-218 and 743-854. There were repertoire samples only from the period after the peak T cell response. The donors showed a predominance of white British ancestry and of females, with possible underestimation of clonal diversity. Reportedly, close to half of spike-specific TCRs are directed against unmutated variant regions.

Sequencing used peripheral blood, obtained 28 days after the second AZD1222 dose. This receptor was identified in an adult who received the AZD1222 COVID-19 vaccine. The rearrangement uses TRBV3-1 (or the pseudogene TRBV3-2) and TRBJ2-1; 7 positions match TRBD2. The CDR3 reads CASSPSGGGSEQFF. The CDR3 bases are TGTGCCAGCAGCCCCTCCGGCGGGGGTAGTGAGCAGTTCTTC.